This T cell receptor beta chain came from a study of blood T cell repertoires in COVID-19. Study background: Acute-phase and convalescent COVID-19 samples originated in the United States, Italy and Spain.

Germline CDR1 and CDR2: MGHDK and SYGVNS. This CDR3 has 14 residues. The germline V and J ends were trimmed by 2 bases and 5 bases, with 10 bases remaining between them. The data were produced by immunoSEQ multiplex PCR, yet TCRdb's version contains in-frame clones alone and is incomplete. Of a few hundred thousand clones listed, 88% were seen once; the top ten hold 1.2%. Allocation to cohorts depended on clinical history reported by the participants. All recovered Cohort 3 donors got two negative PCRs, got clearance, or saw symptom resolution. The sequence derives from a woman aged 18-30 years who had recovered from COVID-19. Sequencing was carried out using PBMCs or T cells enriched from blood (not recorded which). The V call is TRBV25-1, the J call TRBJ1-5; possible D gene TRBD1, 6 bases. CDR3 sequence reads: CASSETGMYQPQHF. CDR3 nucleotide sequence: TGTGCCAGCAGTGAAACAGGGATGTATCAGCCCCAGCATTTT.